The TCR beta chain described here comes from a study of T cells in Graves' hyperthyroidism and ophthalmopathy. Study overall: Blood was drawn when the patient was first diagnosed and still untreated.

Amplified regions were TCR beta CDR3 sequences from RNA transcripts. First-round RT-PCR of the TCR CDR3 relied on the HTBI primer set. TCRdb recomputed calls from the multiplex PCR reads with MiXCR, one row per CDR3 protein. The table includes about 350,000 distinct CDR3 sequences, about a sixth detected once. V lost 1 base to trimming and J lost 6 bases, with 3 bases between them. Germline CDR1 is MDHEN and CDR2 is SYDVKM. This CDR3 has 12 residues. Diagnoses used clinical symptoms, serum thyroxine and TRAb, thyroid ultrasound and orbital computed tomography. This clonotype was counted at least ten times. Its antigen remains unknown. Study-level findings and limits: Most clonotypes expanded in thyroid above 0.001 were likewise present in blood. From stable hyperthyroidism, ophthalmopathy was set apart by a 13 V-J model.

The sequenced sample was blood. This sequence joins TRBV28 and TRBJ2-2; no reliable D call. This receptor was obtained from a woman aged 40 to 50 with Graves' ophthalmopathy. As DNA, the CDR3 is TGTGCCAGCAGTTTATCTCCCGGGGAGCTGTTTTTT. Its protein product is CASSLSPGELFF.